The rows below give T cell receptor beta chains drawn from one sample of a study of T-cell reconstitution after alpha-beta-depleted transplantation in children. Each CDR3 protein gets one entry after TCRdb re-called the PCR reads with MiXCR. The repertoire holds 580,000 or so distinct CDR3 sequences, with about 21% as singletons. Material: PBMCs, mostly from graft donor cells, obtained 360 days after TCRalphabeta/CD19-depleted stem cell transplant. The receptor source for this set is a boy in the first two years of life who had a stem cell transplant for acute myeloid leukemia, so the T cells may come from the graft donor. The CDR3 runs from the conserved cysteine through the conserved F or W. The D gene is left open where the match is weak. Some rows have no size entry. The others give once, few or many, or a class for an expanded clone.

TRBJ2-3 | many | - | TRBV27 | CASSTASTDTQYF | TGTGCCAGCAGTACGGCCAGCACAGATACGCAGTATTTT
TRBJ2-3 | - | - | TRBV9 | CASSVGGRGSFTDTQYF | TGTGCCAGCAGCGTAGGGGGGCGGGGGAGCTTCACAGATACGCAGTATTTT
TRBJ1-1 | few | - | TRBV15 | CATSTANTEAFF | TGTGCCACCAGTACAGCGAACACTGAAGCTTTCTTT
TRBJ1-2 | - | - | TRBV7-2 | CASSRAAKGGYTF | TGTGCCAGCAGCCGGGCGGCAAAGGGTGGCTACACCTTC
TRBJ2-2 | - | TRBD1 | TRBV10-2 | CASRGQAHGELFF | TGCGCCAGCAGAGGACAGGCCCACGGGGAGCTGTTTTTT
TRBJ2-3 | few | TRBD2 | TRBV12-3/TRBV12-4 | CASSSPRLAGGLDTQYF | TGTGCCAGCAGCTCCCCTCGACTAGCGGGGGGTTTAGATACGCAGTATTTT
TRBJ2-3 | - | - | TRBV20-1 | CSARGDFPPDTQYF | TGCAGTGCCAGGGGGGACTTCCCTCCCGATACGCAGTATTTT
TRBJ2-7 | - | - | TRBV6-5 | CASSYSDAGGLYEQYF | TGTGCCAGCAGTTACTCGGATGCCGGGGGCCTCTACGAGCAGTACTTC
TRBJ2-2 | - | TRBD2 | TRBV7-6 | CASSLWLAGGANTGELFF | TGTGCCAGCAGCTTATGGCTAGCGGGGGGCGCGAACACCGGGGAGCTGTTTTTT
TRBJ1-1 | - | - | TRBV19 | CASSIGELDTYYTEAFF | TGTGCCAGTAGTATCGGAGAACTAGACACCTACTACACTGAAGCTTTCTTT
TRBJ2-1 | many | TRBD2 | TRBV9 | CASSPGGGYNEQFF | TGTGCCAGCAGCCCTGGGGGGGGCTACAATGAGCAGTTCTTC
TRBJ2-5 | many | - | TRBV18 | CASSPSKGTQETQYF | TGTGCCAGCTCACCATCTAAAGGCACCCAAGAGACCCAGTACTTC
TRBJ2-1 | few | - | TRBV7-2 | CASSHSRRGPYNEQFF | TGTGCCAGCAGCCACTCACGGCGGGGACCTTACAATGAGCAGTTCTTC
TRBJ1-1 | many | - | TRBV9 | CASSPRDTWGTEAFF | TGTGCCAGCAGCCCGCGCGACACCTGGGGGACTGAAGCTTTCTTT
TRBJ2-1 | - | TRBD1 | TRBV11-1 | CASSLVSVTGNPLVNEQFF | TGTGCCAGCAGCTTAGTTTCCGTGACAGGGAACCCCCTTGTCAATGAGCAGTTCTTC
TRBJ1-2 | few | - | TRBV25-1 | CASRGAGLSYGYTF | TGTGCCAGCCGGGGGGCAGGGCTGTCCTATGGCTACACCTTC
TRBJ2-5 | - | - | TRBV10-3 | CAISEALQETQYF | TGTGCCATCAGTGAAGCATTACAAGAGACCCAGTACTTC
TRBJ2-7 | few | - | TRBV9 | CASSDAGTRGDEQYF | TGTGCCAGCAGCGACGCCGGGACACGAGGGGACGAGCAGTACTTC
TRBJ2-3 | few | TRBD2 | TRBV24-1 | CATSWGGTDTQYF | TGTGCCACCAGTTGGGGGGGGACAGATACGCAGTATTTT
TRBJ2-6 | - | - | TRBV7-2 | CASSGRRGLANVLTF | TGTGCCAGCAGCGGCCGGCGGGGCCTGGCCAACGTCCTGACTTTC
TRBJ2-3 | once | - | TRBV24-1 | CATSDAGGGPSTDTQYF | TGTGCCACCAGTGATGCGGGCGGGGGCCCTAGCACAGATACGCAGTATTTT
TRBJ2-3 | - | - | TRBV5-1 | CASSFPGPNTDTQYF | TGCGCCAGCAGTTTCCCGGGACCGAACACAGATACGCAGTATTTT
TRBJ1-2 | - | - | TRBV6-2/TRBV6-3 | CASSDTRTAMSGYTF | TGTGCCAGCAGTGATACCCGGACAGCCATGTCTGGCTACACCTTC
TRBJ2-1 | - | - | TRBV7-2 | CASSLKYDEQFF | TGTGCCAGCAGCTTAAAGTACGATGAGCAGTTCTTC
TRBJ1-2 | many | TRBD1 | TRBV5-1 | CASSLDRDGYTF | TGCGCCAGCAGCCTGGACAGGGATGGCTACACCTTC
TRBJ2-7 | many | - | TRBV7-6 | CASSAIQGYEQYF | TGTGCCAGCAGCGCAATACAGGGCTACGAGCAGTACTTC
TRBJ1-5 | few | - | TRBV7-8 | CASSLAWTVNQPQHF | TGTGCCAGCAGCTTAGCGTGGACAGTCAATCAGCCCCAGCATTTT
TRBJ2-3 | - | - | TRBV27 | CATLMAGTQYF | TGTGCCACCCTAATGGCGGGGACGCAGTATTTT
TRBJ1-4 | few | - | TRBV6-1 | CASRLNTGLGEKLFF | TGTGCCAGCAGACTTAACACAGGGCTAGGGGAAAAACTGTTTTTT
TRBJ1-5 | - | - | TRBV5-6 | CASSLGQMKPQHF | TGTGCCAGCAGCTTGGGACAGATGAAGCCCCAGCATTTT
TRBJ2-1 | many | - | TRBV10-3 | CAISGGTTDLYNEQFF | TGTGCCATCAGTGGCGGTACTACGGACCTGTACAATGAGCAGTTCTTC
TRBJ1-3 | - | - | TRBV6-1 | CASSAGASGNTIYF | TGTGCCAGCAGTGCGGGGGCGTCTGGAAACACCATATATTTT
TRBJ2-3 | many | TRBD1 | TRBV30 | CAWSVRDRGTDTQYF | TGTGCCTGGAGTGTAAGGGACAGGGGCACAGATACGCAGTATTTT
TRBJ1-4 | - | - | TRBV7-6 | CASSLGEGPYNEKLFF | TGTGCCAGCAGCTTAGGGGAGGGCCCTTATAATGAAAAACTGTTTTTT
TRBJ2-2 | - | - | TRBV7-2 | CASSPRTPSITGELFF | TGTGCCAGCAGCCCTCGGACCCCGAGCATAACCGGGGAGCTGTTTTTT
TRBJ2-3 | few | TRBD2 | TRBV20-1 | CSATNPAGSTDTQYF | TGCAGTGCTACAAATCCAGCGGGGAGCACAGATACGCAGTATTTT
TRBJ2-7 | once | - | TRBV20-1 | CSALRPGLLSYEQYF | TGCAGTGCTCTTCGACCGGGACTCCTCTCCTACGAGCAGTACTTC
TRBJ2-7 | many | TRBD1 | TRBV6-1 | CASTSSETGSEQYF | TGTGCCAGCACAAGTTCCGAGACAGGGAGCGAGCAGTACTTC
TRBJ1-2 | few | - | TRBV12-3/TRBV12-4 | CASSLLGLLHGYTF | TGTGCCAGCAGTTTACTAGGGCTTCTCCATGGCTACACCTTC
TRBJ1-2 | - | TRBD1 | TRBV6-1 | CASRGTGDYGYTF | TGTGCCAGCAGGGGGACAGGAGACTATGGCTACACCTTC
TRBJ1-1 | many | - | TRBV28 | CASTDWAVGTEAFF | TGTGCCAGCACCGATTGGGCGGTGGGGACTGAAGCTTTCTTT